The 21 T cell receptor beta chains below all came from one sample that was sequenced in a study of blood T cell repertoires in COVID-19 (dated by TCRdb to the early 2020s). Receptors were amplified or captured by the immunoSEQ multiplex PCR assay. Entries here come from immuneACCESS through TCRdb and include only in-frame sequences with V and J called. Some clones fail to appear in such tables; in the studies checked, an unresolved V gene covers under half of the shortfall, and the cause of the remainder is unknown. This sample gives 80,000 to 90,000 clones in total; approximately 79% of them show up just once. The ten largest clones represent 11% of the sample. Input material: peripheral blood. The receptors were gathered from a man between 70 and 80 years old with acute or convalescent COVID-19.

This rearrangement joins TRBV11-2 to TRBJ2-5; maybe TRBD2 (6 bases). The CDR3 totals 11 residues. V lost 8 bases and J 5 bases, leaving 9 bases between the germline ends. Per germline, CDR1 SGHAT and CDR2 FQNNGV. The CDR3 DNA follows: TGTGCCAGCCGGGGGAGTGAGACCCAGTACTTC. It yields the protein CASRGSETQYF.

J is TRBJ1-3 and V is TRBV2; D gene unclear. This CDR3 comprises 12 residues. Per the germline V gene, CDR1 is SNHLY and CDR2 is FYNNEI. The V gene lost 6 bases and the J gene lost 10 bases, with 13 bases spanning the gap. The CDR3 loop reads CASSGGARTIYF. CDR3 nucleotide sequence: TGTGCCAGCAGCGGCGGCGCTAGGACCATATATTTT.

This clone was counted between two and nine times. The chain carries TRBV2 and TRBJ1-4; TRBD1 matches at 10 bases. V shed 8 bases and J 7 bases; nucleotides not matched to a gene: 10. CDR1 and CDR2 (germline): SNHLY, FYNNEI. This CDR3 is 15 amino acids long. CDR3 amino acids: CASRTPDRGTEKLFF. DNA of the CDR3: TGTGCCAGCCGGACCCCGGACAGGGGGACTGAAAAACTGTTTTTT.

The rearrangement uses TRBV30 and TRBJ1-5; D is perhaps TRBD1 (5 bases). The germline CDR1 and CDR2 sequences are GTSNPN and SVGIG (reference sequence). The germline V and J ends were trimmed by 5 bases and 0 bases, with 11 bases remaining between them. CDR3 length: 14 amino acids. CDR3 sequence reads: CAWATGFSNQPQHF. The CDR3 DNA reads as TGTGCCTGGGCTACAGGTTTTAGCAATCAGCCCCAGCATTTT. Full variable domain (remainder filled in from reference TRBV30 and TRBJ1-5): SQTIHQWPATLVQPVGSPLSLECTVEGTSNPNLYWYRQAAGRGLQLLFYSVGIGQISSEVPQNLSASRPQDRQFILSSKKLLLSDSGFYLCAWATGFSNQPQHFGDGTRLSIL.

The J gene is TRBJ2-7, the V gene TRBV25-1; D is perhaps TRBD1 (6 bases). Trimming left V 3 bases short and J 7 bases short, with 13 bases between. CDR1 MGHDK and CDR2 SYGVNS come from the germline V gene. CDR3 length equals 13 residues. CDR3 bases: TGTGCCAGCAGTGACCACAGGGTGTGGGAGCAGTACTTC. As protein: CASSDHRVWEQYF.

The chain links TRBV20-1 to TRBJ2-7; weak D call: TRBD1 (5 bases). CDR1 and CDR2 (germline): DFQATT, SNEGSKA (reference sequence). The V end lost 6 bases, the J end lost 3 bases, and 9 bases lay between the germline ends. The CDR3 consists of 11 residues. The CDR3: CSARDGYEQYV. CDR3 nucleotide sequence: TGCAGTGCCAGGGATGGCTACGAGCAGTACGTC.

This chain connects TRBV5-1 to TRBJ2-2; 10 bases align to TRBD1. Germline V gene lookup returns CDR1 SGHRS and CDR2 YFSETQ. The trim removed 4 bases at V and 3 bases at J, leaving 12 bases unmatched. The CDR3 extends over 18 amino acids. As DNA, the CDR3 is TGCGCCAGCAGCCCAATACGACAGGGGGCGAAGGACACCGGGGAGCTGTTTTTT. Protein: CASSPIRQGAKDTGELFF.

This chain uses TRBV2 with TRBJ2-1; D is possibly TRBD2 (6 bases). The CDR3 loop spans 15 amino acids. The V and J ends lost 2 bases and 5 bases respectively, with 13 bases between them. The V gene's germline CDR1 is SNHLY and CDR2 FYNNEI. In nucleotides, the CDR3 is TGTGCCAGCAGTGAAACGGGGCGGGGAAACAATGAGCAGTTCTTC. Its protein product is CASSETGRGNNEQFF.

The chain couples TRBV19 to TRBJ1-1; 7 nucleotides match TRBD1. This CDR3 region has 14 residues. CDR1 is LNHDA and CDR2 is SQIVND in the germline V gene (reference sequence). V trimming: 7 bases; J trimming: 5 bases; junction bases outside the gene matches: 10. The DNA of the CDR3 is TGTGCCAGTATGAAAGACAGGGTGTTAACTGAAGCTTTCTTT. It encodes CASMKDRVLTEAFF.

The chain is built from TRBV25-1 and TRBJ2-1; 11 positions agree with TRBD2. The CDR3 runs 15 residues. Germline CDR1 and CDR2: MGHDK and SYGVNS. After removal of 6 bases from V and 9 bases from J, the junction contained 10 bases not matched to a gene. The CDR3 reads CASRPASGGPGEQFF. The CDR3 bases are TGTGCCAGCAGGCCCGCTAGCGGGGGGCCGGGTGAGCAGTTCTTC.

This clone was seen only once. The chain links TRBV24-1 to TRBJ2-3, with a tentative D call TRBD2 (6 bases). The CDR3 extends over 14 amino acids. Looked up from germline, CDR1 is KGHDR and CDR2 is SFDVKD. Trimming shortened V by 5 bases and J by 0 bases, and 8 bases separated the two germline ends. The CDR3 is CATSAGVSTDTQYF. CDR3 nucleotides: TGTGCCACCAGTGCGGGGGTAAGCACAGATACGCAGTATTTT.

This clone was detected a few times. The V call is TRBV5-1, the J call TRBJ2-7; TRBD1 might be the D (5 bases). This CDR3 has 16 amino acids. V was shortened by 3 bases and J by 7 bases, with 23 bases between the two germline ends. In germline, CDR1 is SGHRS, CDR2 YFSETQ. CDR3 sequence: CASSSASGQLKGEQYF. CDR3 nucleotides: TGCGCCAGCAGCTCGGCCTCAGGGCAGTTAAAAGGGGAGCAGTACTTC.

This clone appeared once. The chain employs TRBV10-3 and TRBJ2-5, with 7 bases that match TRBD2. Germline assignment: CDR1 ENHRY and CDR2 SYGVKD. This CDR3 comprises 11 residues. With V trimmed by 11 bases and J by 2 bases, 2 bases remained unmatched. The CDR3 loop reads CAAGVQETQYF. CDR3 sequence (DNA): TGTGCCGCGGGGGTACAAGAGACCCAGTACTTC.

The CDR3 DNA is TGTGCCAGCAGTGAAGGAAGCAGGACTCAAGAGACCCAGTACTTC. Protein sequence: CASSEGSRTQETQYF. The rearrangement links TRBV2 to TRBJ2-5; D is possibly TRBD2 (5 bases). The CDR3 covers 15 residues. V was cut by 1 base and J by 2 bases, with 11 bases left in between. Per germline, CDR1 SNHLY and CDR2 FYNNEI. Filled out from reference TRBV2 and TRBJ2-5, the complete variable domain reads EPEVTQTPSHQVTQMGQEVILRCVPISNHLYFYWYRQILGQKVEFLVSFYNNEISEKSEIFDDQFSVERPDGSNFTLKIRSTKLEDSAMYFCASSEGSRTQETQYFGPGTRLLVL.

The chain combines TRBV18 with TRBJ1-1; weak D call: TRBD1 (5 bases). The CDR3 runs 16 residues. Trimming removed 3 bases from V and 5 bases from J, with 19 bases in between. CDR1 KGHSH and CDR2 LQKENI come from the germline V gene. CDR3 region: CASSPSMPGGGTEAFF. The DNA of the CDR3 is TGTGCCAGCTCACCTTCAATGCCGGGGGGAGGAACTGAAGCTTTCTTT.

This clone has just a few counts. The chain joins TRBV10-3 to TRBJ2-7; a possible D gene is TRBD1 (6 bases). From germline, CDR1 is ENHRY and CDR2 SYGVKD. Trimming shortened V by 3 bases and J by 0 bases, and 12 bases separated the two germline ends. The length of the CDR3 is 15 residues. The CDR3 loop is CAISDPTGFSYEQYF. The CDR3 region has the DNA TGTGCCATCAGTGACCCGACAGGATTCTCCTACGAGCAGTACTTC.

The rearrangement links TRBV7-9 to TRBJ1-3; D uncertain. Trimming pared 2 bases from V and 1 base from J, leaving 6 bases between. Germline V gene sequence: CDR1 SEHNR, CDR2 FQNEAQ (reference sequence). This CDR3 contains 14 residues. The CDR3 nucleotides read TGTGCCAGCAGCTTAATGAGGTCTGGAAACACCATATATTTT. It translates to CASSLMRSGNTIYF.

The chain links TRBV3-1 (or the pseudogene TRBV3-2) to TRBJ2-1; D might be TRBD1 (5 bases). V dropped 11 bases and J dropped 4 bases, with 18 bases sitting between them. The V gene's germline CDR1 is LGHDT and CDR2 YNNKEL (reference sequence). This CDR3 has 14 residues. The CDR3 DNA reads as TGTGCCTCAGGGTCGGGCTACCGATACAATGAGCAGTTCTTC. Encoded protein: CASGSGYRYNEQFF.

The chain recombines TRBV6-2 or TRBV6-3 with TRBJ2-1, with 9 bases that match TRBD1. This CDR3 spans 15 amino acids. The ends lost 3 bases at V and 5 bases at J; junction bases unmatched: 5. CDR1 MNHEY and CDR2 SVGEGT come from the germline V gene. The CDR3 DNA is TGTGCCAGCAGTTATTGGAGACAGGGGGACAATGAGCAGTTCTTC. This translates into CASSYWRQGDNEQFF.

The rearrangement uses TRBV7-8 and TRBJ2-7; 7 bases are a match to TRBD1. The J segment lost 3 bases and the V segment lost 5 bases, leaving 10 bases of the junction unmatched. This CDR3 region has 15 residues. Germline CDR1 SGHVS, CDR2 FQNEAQ. CDR3 sequence: CASSPMTGNVYEQYF. The CDR3 DNA is TGTGCCAGCAGCCCAATGACAGGGAATGTCTACGAGCAGTACTTC.

The J gene is TRBJ1-2, the V gene TRBV3-1 (or the pseudogene TRBV3-2); 11 nucleotides agree with TRBD1. Per the germline V gene, CDR1 is LGHDT and CDR2 is YNNKEL (reference sequence). This CDR3 has 14 residues. Trimming took 3 bases from V and 9 from J; bases not matched to a gene: 6. The CDR3, as DNA: TGTGCCAGCAGCCAGAAGGGGACAGGGGGAAGCTACACCTTC. This sequence encodes CASSQKGTGGSYTF.